The rows below give T cell receptor beta chains drawn from one sample of a study of blood T cell repertoires in COVID-19. Data came from immunoSEQ multiplex PCR; TCRdb stores just in-frame clones and leaves some out. The sample yields around 250,000 clones, 80% to 90% seen once. The sample was peripheral blood. The receptors were gathered from a woman aged 25 to 39 with active or convalescent COVID-19. CDR3s include the opening cysteine and the closing phenylalanine or tryptophan. The D gene is left open where the match is weak. Clone size, where shown, is once, few, many, or a class for clones that have expanded.

CDR3 DNA	CDR3 protein	V gene	J gene	D gene	clone size
TGCGCCAGCAGCTCAGGACATCAAGAGACCCAGTACTTC	CASSSGHQETQYF	TRBV5-1	TRBJ2-5	-	-
TGTGCCAGTAGCATACGGTTGACAGTTAGCTCCTACAATGAGCAGTTCTTC	CASSIRLTVSSYNEQFF	TRBV19	TRBJ2-1	-	-
TGTGCCAGCAGCTTAGCGCGGGGGGCCGACGAGCAGTACTTC	CASSLARGADEQYF	TRBV7-9	TRBJ2-7	TRBD2	-
TGTGCCAGCAACGGACAGGTCTCCGAATCACCCCTCCACTTT	CASNGQVSESPLHF	TRBV2	TRBJ1-6	TRBD1	-
TGTGCCAGCAGCTTGTTCCGAAGACTTAGAGATACGCAGTATTTT	CASSLFRRLRDTQYF	TRBV5-4	TRBJ2-3	-	-
TGTGCCAGCACCCCCCCCGGGACAGCCTACGAGCAGTACTTC	CASTPPGTAYEQYF	TRBV28	TRBJ2-7	TRBD1	-
TGTGCCAGCTCGGATAGGGGGGGGCGCACCGGGGAGCTGTTTTTT	CASSDRGGRTGELFF	TRBV6-5	TRBJ2-2	-	-
TGTGCCAGCAGCCCCTCAGCGGGGGGAAGAACCCAGTACTTC	CASSPSAGGRTQYF	TRBV7-2	TRBJ2-5	TRBD2	-
TGCGCCAGCAGCCCCATGACTAGCGGGGTTGAGCAGTTCTTC	CASSPMTSGVEQFF	TRBV5-1	TRBJ2-1	TRBD2	few
TGTGCCAGCAGCTTGGGTACTAACTATGGCTACACCTTC	CASSLGTNYGYTF	TRBV5-8	TRBJ1-2	-	-
TGTGCCAGTAGTATAGGGCCAGCGACGGTCAATCAGCCCCAGCATTTT	CASSIGPATVNQPQHF	TRBV19	TRBJ1-5	-	-
TGTGCCAGCACGGTTCATCAGGGCGAACCCCAGCATTTT	CASTVHQGEPQHF	TRBV2	TRBJ1-5	-	-